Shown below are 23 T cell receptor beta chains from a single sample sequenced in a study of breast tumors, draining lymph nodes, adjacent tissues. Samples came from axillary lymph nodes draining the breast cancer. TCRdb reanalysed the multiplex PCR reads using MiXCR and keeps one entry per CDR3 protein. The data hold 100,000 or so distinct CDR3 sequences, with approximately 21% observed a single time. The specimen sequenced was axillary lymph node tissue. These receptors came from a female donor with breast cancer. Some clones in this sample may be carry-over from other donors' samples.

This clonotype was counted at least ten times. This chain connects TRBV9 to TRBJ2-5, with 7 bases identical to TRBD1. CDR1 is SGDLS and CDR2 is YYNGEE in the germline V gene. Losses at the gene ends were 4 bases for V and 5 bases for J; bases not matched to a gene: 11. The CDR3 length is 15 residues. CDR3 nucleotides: TGTGCCAGCAGCTTAGAACAGGGGAATGTGGAGACCCAGTACTTC. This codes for CASSLEQGNVETQYF.

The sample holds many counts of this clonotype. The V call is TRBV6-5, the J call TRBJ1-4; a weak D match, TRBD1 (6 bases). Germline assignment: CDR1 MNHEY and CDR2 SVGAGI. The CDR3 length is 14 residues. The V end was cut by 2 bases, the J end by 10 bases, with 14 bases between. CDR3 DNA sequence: TGTGCCAGCAGTTACGTGGGGGGCTCGGGAAAACTGTTTTTT. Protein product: CASSYVGGSGKLFF.

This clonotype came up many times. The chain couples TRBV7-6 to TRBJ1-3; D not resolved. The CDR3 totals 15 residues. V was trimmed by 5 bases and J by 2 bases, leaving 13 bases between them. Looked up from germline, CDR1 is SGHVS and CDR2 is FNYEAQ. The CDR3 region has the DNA TGTGCCAGCAGCCTGGGTCAGCAGCCTGGAAACACCATATATTTT. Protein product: CASSLGQQPGNTIYF. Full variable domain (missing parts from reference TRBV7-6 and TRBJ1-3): GAGVSQSPRYKVTKRGQDVALRCDPISGHVSLYWYRQALGQGPEFLTYFNYEAQQDKSGLPNDRFSAERPEGSISTLTIQRTEQRDSAMYRCASSLGQQPGNTIYFGEGSWLTVV.

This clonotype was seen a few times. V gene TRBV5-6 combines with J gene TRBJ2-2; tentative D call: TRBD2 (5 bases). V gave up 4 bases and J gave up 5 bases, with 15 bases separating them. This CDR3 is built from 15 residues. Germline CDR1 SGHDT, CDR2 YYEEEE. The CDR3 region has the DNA TGTGCCAGCAGCGAGACTTTTTCGGGGACCGGGGAGCTGTTTTTT. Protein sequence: CASSETFSGTGELFF.

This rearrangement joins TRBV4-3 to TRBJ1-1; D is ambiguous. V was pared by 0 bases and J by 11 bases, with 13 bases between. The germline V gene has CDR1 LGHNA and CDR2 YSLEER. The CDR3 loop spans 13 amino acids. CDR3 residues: CASSQDPLGGAFF. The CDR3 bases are TGCGCCAGCAGCCAAGATCCTTTGGGTGGGGCTTTCTTT.

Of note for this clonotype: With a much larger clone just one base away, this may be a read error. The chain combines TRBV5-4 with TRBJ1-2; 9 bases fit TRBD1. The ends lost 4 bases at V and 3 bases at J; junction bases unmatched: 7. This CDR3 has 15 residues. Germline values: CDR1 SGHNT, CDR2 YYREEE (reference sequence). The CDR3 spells CASSRSTGGDYGYTF. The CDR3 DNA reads TGTGCCAGCAGCCGGAGCACAGGGGGCGACTATGGCTACACCTTC. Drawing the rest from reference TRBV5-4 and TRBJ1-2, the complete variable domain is ETGVTQSPTHLIKTRGQQVTLRCSSQSGHNTVSWYQQALGQGPQFIFQYYREEENGRGNFPPRFSGLQFPNYSSELNVNALELDDSALYLCASSRSTGGDYGYTFGSGTRLTVV.

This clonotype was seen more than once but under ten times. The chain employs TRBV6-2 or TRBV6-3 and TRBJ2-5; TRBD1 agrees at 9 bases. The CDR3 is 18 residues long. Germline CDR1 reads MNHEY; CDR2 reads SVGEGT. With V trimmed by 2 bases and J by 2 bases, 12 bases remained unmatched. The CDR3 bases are TGTGCCAGCAGTTACATCGACCCTGGACAGGGGCCTCAAGAGACCCAGTACTTC. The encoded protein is CASSYIDPGQGPQETQYF.

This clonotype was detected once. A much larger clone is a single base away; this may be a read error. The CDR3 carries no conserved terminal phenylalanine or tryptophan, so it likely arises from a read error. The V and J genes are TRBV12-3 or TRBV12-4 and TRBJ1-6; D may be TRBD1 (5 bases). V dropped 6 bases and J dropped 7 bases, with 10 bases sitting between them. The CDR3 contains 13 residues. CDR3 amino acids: CASRSGGNSPLHV. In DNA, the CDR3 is TGTGCCAGCAGGTCTGGGGGGAATTCACCCCTCCACGTT.

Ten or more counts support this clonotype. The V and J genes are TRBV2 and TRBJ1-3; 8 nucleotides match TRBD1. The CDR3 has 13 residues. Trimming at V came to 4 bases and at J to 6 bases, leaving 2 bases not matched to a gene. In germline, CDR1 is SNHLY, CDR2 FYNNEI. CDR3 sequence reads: CASSGQGLNTIYF. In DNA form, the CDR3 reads TGTGCCAGCAGTGGACAGGGGCTAAACACCATATATTTT.

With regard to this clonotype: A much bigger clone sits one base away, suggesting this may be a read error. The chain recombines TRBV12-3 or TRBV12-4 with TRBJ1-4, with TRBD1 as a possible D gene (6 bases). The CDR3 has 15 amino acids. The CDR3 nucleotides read TGTGCCAGCAGTACAGGGAGGGGAACTAATGAAGAACTGTTTTTT. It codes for CASSTGRGTNEELFF.

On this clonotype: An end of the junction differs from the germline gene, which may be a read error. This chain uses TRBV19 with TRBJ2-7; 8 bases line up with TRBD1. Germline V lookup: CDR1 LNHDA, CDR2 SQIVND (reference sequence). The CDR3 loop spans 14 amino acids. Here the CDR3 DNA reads TGTGCCAGTAGTATACAGGGGGCCGCCTACGAGCAGTGCTTC. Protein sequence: CASSIQGAAYEQCF.

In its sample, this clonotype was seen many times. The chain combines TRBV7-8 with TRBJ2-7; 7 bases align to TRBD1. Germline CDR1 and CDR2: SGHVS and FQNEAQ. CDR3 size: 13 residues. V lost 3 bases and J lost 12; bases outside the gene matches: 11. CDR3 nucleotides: TGTGCCAGCAGCTTGACCCGGGACAGCCAGACGTACTTC. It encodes CASSLTRDSQTYF.

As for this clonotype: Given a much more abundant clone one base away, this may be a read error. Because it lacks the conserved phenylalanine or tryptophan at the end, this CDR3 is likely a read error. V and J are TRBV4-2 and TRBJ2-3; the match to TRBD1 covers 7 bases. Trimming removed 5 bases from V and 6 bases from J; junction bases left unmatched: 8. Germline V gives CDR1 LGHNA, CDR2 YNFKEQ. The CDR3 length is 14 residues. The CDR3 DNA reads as TGTGCCAGCAGCAGAAGCGCGACAGGGGATACGCAGTATCTT. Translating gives CASSRSATGDTQYL.

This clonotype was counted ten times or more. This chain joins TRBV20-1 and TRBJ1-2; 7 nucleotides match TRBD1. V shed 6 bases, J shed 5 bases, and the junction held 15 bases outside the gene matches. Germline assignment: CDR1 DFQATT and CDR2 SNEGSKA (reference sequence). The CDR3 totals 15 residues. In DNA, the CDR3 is TGCAGTGCCCTCGGACAGGCCATACTGACGTATGGCTACACCTTC. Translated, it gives CSALGQAILTYGYTF.

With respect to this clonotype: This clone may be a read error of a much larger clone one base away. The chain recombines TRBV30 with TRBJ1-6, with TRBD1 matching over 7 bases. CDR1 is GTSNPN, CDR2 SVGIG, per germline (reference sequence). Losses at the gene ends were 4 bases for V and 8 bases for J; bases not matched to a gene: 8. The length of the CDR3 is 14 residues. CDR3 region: CAWKGQPPDSPLHF. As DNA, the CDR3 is TGTGCCTGGAAGGGACAGCCACCAGATTCACCCCTCCACTTT.

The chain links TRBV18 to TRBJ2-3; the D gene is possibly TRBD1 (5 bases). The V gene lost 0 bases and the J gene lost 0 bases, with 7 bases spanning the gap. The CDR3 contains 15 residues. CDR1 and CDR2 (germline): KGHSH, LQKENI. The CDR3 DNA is TGTGCCAGCTCACCACCAGGGGATAGCACAGATACGCAGTATTTT. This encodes CASSPPGDSTDTQYF.

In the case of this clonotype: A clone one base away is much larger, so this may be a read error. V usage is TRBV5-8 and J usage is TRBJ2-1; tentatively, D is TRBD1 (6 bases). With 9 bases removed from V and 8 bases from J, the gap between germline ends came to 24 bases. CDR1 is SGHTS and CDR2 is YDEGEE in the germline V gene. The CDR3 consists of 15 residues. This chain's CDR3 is CATLLPGTYSDEQFF. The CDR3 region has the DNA TGTGCCACCCTCCTACCCGGGACATACAGCGATGAGCAGTTCTTC.

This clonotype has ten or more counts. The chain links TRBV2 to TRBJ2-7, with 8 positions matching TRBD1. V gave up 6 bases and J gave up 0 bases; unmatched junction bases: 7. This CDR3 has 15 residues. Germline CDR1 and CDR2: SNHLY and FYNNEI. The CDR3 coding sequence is TGTGCCAGCAGGGCGGACAGGGTAAGCTCCTACGAGCAGTACTTC. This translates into CASRADRVSSYEQYF.

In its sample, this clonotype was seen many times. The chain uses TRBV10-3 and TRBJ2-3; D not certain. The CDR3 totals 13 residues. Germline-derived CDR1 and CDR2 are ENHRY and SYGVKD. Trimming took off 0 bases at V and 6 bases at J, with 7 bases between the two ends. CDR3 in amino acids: CAISESGWDTQYF. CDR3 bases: TGTGCCATCAGTGAGTCAGGTTGGGATACGCAGTATTTT.

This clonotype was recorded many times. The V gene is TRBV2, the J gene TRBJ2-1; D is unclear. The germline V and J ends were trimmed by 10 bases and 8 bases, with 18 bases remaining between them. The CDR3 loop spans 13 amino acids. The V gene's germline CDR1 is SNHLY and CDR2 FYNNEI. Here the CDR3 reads CATGREVLDEQFF. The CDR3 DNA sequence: TGTGCCACCGGCCGAGAGGTCCTGGATGAGCAGTTCTTC.

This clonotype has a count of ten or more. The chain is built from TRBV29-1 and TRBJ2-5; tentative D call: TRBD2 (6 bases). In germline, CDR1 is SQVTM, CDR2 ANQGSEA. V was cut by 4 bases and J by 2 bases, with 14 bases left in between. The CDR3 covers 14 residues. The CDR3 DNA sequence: TGCAGCGTTGGGGACTTCTGGGATCAAGAGACCCAGTACTTC. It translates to CSVGDFWDQETQYF. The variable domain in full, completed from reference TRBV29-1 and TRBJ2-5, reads SAVISQKPSRDICQRGTSLTIQCQVDSQVTMMFWYRQQPGQSLTLIATANQGSEATYESGFVIDKFPISRPNLTFSTLTVSNMSPEDSSIYLCSVGDFWDQETQYFGPGTRLLVL.

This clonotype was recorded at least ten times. The CDR3 nucleotides read TGTGCCAGTAGATACGGACAGGGACAACATCAGCCCCAGCATTTT. It is translated as CASRYGQGQHQPQHF. This chain links TRBV19 with TRBJ1-5, with TRBD1 identical over 8 bases. Germline loops: CDR1 LNHDA, CDR2 SQIVND (reference sequence). With V trimmed by 6 bases and J by 5 bases, 9 bases remained unmatched. This CDR3 spans 15 amino acids.

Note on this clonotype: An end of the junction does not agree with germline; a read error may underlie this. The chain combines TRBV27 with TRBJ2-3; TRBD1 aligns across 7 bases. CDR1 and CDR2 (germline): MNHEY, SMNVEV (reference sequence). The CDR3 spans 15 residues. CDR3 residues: CASARQGLRTDAQYF. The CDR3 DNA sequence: TGTGCCAGCGCCCGACAGGGTCTTCGCACAGATGCGCAGTATTTT.